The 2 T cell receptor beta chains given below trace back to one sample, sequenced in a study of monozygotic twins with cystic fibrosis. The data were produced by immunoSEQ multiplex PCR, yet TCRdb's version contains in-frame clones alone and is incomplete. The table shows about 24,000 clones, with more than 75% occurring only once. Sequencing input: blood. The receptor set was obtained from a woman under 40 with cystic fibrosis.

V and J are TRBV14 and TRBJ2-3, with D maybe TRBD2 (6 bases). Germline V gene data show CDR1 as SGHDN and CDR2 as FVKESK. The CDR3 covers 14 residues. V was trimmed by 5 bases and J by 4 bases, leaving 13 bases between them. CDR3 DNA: TGTGCCAGCAGCTTTGGGAGGCGGGCAGATACGCAGTATTTT. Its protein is CASSFGRRADTQYF.

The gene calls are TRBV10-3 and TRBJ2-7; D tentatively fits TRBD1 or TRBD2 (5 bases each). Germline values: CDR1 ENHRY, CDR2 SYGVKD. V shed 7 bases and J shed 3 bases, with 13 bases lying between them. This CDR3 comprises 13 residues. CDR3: CAINRDGYYEQYF. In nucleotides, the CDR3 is TGTGCCATCAACCGGGACGGATACTACGAGCAGTACTTC.